What follows are 26 T cell receptor beta chains derived from one specimen sequenced in a study of response to subunit inactivated influenza vaccine. MiXCR, applied by TCRdb to the RT-PCR reads, yields one record per CDR3 protein. The sample shows around 570,000 distinct CDR3 sequences, roughly 10% of them seen only once. Separately, the same data were catalogued under a study of T cells expressing NK-cell markers. That study adds: Researchers built TCR beta cDNA using 5'RACE template switching with UMIs.

The source material was PBMCs from blood, sampled on the day of vaccination. These receptors were taken from a man aged 45-65 years who received an inactivated influenza vaccine.

This clonotype was seen more than once but under ten times. CDR3 nucleotide sequence: TGTGCCAGCACCGATGATTACGGCTACACCTTC. This encodes CASTDDYGYTF. The chain has TRBV25-1 and TRBJ1-2; D not certain. The CDR3 spans 11 residues. V was clipped by 7 bases and J by 8 bases, with 11 bases between them. The germline V gene encodes CDR1 MGHDK and CDR2 SYGVNS.

The chain is built from TRBV20-1 and TRBJ2-5; D not certain. CDR3 size: 15 residues. V was shortened by 0 bases and J by 5 bases, with 16 bases between the two germline ends. Germline V gene lookup returns CDR1 DFQATT and CDR2 SNEGSKA (reference sequence). The CDR3 protein is CSARDLVGEGETQYF. Written as DNA, the CDR3 is TGCAGTGCTAGAGATCTAGTTGGAGAAGGGGAGACCCAGTACTTC.

This clonotype showed up many times. The rearrangement uses TRBV12-3 or TRBV12-4 and TRBJ2-3; D possibly corresponds to TRBD1 (5 bases). The CDR3 consists of 13 residues. V shed 7 bases and J shed 4 bases, with 12 bases lying between them. The chain's CDR3 is CASTQRGSDTQYF. The CDR3, as DNA: TGTGCCAGCACCCAAAGGGGATCAGATACGCAGTATTTT.

This clonotype has just a few counts. V usage is TRBV11-2 and J usage is TRBJ1-2; TRBD1 is a possible D gene (6 bases). CDR3 length equals 15 residues. V lost 4 bases and J lost 4, with 16 bases in between. CDR1 and CDR2 from the germline V gene are SGHAT and FQNNGV. The CDR3 DNA sequence: TGTGCCAGCAGCTCGCTGACGACAGGTTCCTATGGCTACACCTTC. This encodes CASSSLTTGSYGYTF.

The rearrangement uses TRBV7-9 and TRBJ2-1; D unclear. CDR3 size: 11 residues. Trimming cost V 5 bases and J 8 bases, with 7 bases left between them. From germline, CDR1 is SEHNR and CDR2 FQNEAQ (reference sequence). CDR3 sequence (DNA): TGTGCCAGCAGCCCCACCCATGAGCAGTTCTTC. Protein sequence: CASSPTHEQFF.

This clonotype has more than one count but fewer than ten. The DNA for the CDR3 is TGTGCCAGCAGCTCCAACAGGGCGGGGGAGACCCAGTACTTC. Its protein is CASSSNRAGETQYF. The chain links TRBV7-2 to TRBJ2-5, with D perhaps matching TRBD1 or TRBD2 (6 bases each). The germline gives CDR1 SGHTA, CDR2 FQGNSA. The V end was cut by 4 bases, the J end by 5 bases, with 14 bases between. The CDR3 loop spans 14 amino acids.

A note on this clonotype: A much bigger clone sits one base away, suggesting this may be a read error. The chain is built from TRBV6-2 or TRBV6-3 and TRBJ1-5; 8 bases agree with TRBD1. The germline V gene has CDR1 MNHEY and CDR2 SVGEGT. This CDR3 has 14 residues. Unmatched junction bases numbered 12, after V lost 8 bases and J lost 9 bases. The CDR3, as DNA: TGTGCCAGCGGAGAGACAGGGGTGGGTCTGCCCCAGCATTTT. Its protein is CASGETGVGLPQHF.

Ten or more counts support this clonotype. This chain joins TRBV5-5 and TRBJ1-1, with D unresolved. Germline V lookup: CDR1 SGHKS, CDR2 YYEKEE (reference sequence). This CDR3 comprises 13 residues. Trimming cost V 5 bases and J 2 bases, with 10 bases left between them. The CDR3 DNA follows: TGTGCCAGCAGTCAAACACCTAACACTGAAGCTTTCTTT. It codes for CASSQTPNTEAFF.

This chain links TRBV9 with TRBJ2-7; perhaps D is TRBD1 or TRBD2 (5 bases each). This CDR3 is built from 15 residues. CDR1 and CDR2 from the germline V gene are SGDLS and YYNGEE. With 4 bases removed from V and 7 bases from J, the gap between germline ends came to 21 bases. CDR3 region: CASSPSPGPSREQYF. CDR3 DNA sequence: TGTGCCAGCAGCCCCTCCCCGGGACCCTCGCGGGAGCAGTACTTC.

This clonotype was seen only a few times. The chain has TRBV7-3 and TRBJ2-1, with 7 bases identical to TRBD2. The germline V gene has CDR1 SGHTA and CDR2 FQGTGA. V shed 3 bases and J 4 bases; nucleotides not matched to a gene: 6. CDR3 length: 15 amino acids. CDR3: CASSFGGSRYNEQFF. The CDR3 DNA reads as TGTGCCAGCAGCTTCGGCGGGAGCCGATACAATGAGCAGTTCTTC.

The V and J genes are TRBV7-2 and TRBJ1-2; D is unclear. The V gene lost 5 bases and the J gene lost 8 bases, with 15 bases spanning the gap. This CDR3 has 13 amino acids. The germline V gene encodes CDR1 SGHTA and CDR2 FQGNSA. The CDR3 nucleotides are TGTGCCAGCAGCATACCACACAGTAGCGGCTACACCTTC. It translates to CASSIPHSSGYTF.

This clonotype has a handful of counts. The chain combines TRBV7-9 with TRBJ2-3, with 12 bases fitting TRBD2. V shed 5 bases, J shed 6 bases, and the junction held 9 bases outside the gene matches. Germline CDR1 reads SEHNR; CDR2 reads FQNEAQ (reference sequence). CDR3 length: 16 amino acids. CDR3 DNA: TGTGCCAGCAGCCCGGGACTAGCGGGCCGGTTGGATACGCAGTATTTT. Amino acids: CASSPGLAGRLDTQYF.

This clonotype has a handful of counts. The CDR3 spells CASSLTGVKGETQYF. CDR3 in DNA: TGTGCCAGCAGTTTAACAGGGGTTAAGGGAGAGACCCAGTACTTC. The rearrangement links TRBV28 to TRBJ2-5; TRBD1 aligns across 7 bases. With 2 bases clipped from V and 4 bases from J, the junction kept 7 bases outside the gene matches. Germline-derived CDR1 and CDR2 are MDHEN and SYDVKM. The CDR3 has 15 amino acids.

The V and J genes are TRBV7-6 and TRBJ2-2; TRBD2 agrees at 11 bases. The CDR3 has 16 amino acids. Unmatched junction bases numbered 6, after V lost 5 bases and J lost 4 bases. CDR1 is SGHVS, CDR2 FNYEAQ, per germline. The CDR3 is CASSRSGGAGTGELFF. Here the CDR3 DNA reads TGTGCCAGCAGCCGTAGCGGGGGGGCCGGCACCGGGGAGCTGTTTTTT.

The chain links TRBV6-2 or TRBV6-3 to TRBJ1-2; D unresolved. V lost 0 bases and J lost 1, with 12 bases in between. The CDR3 is 16 amino acids. Germline V lookup: CDR1 MNHEY, CDR2 SVGEGT. The CDR3: CASSYSARLFNYGYTF. As DNA, the CDR3 is TGTGCCAGCAGTTACTCGGCCCGCCTGTTTAACTATGGCTACACCTTC.

The chain links TRBV9 to TRBJ2-7, with a tentative D call TRBD2 (6 bases). V lost 3 bases and J lost 2, with 12 bases in between. This CDR3 has 14 amino acids. Germline V CDR1 and CDR2: SGDLS, YYNGEE. CDR3 DNA sequence: TGTGCCAGCAGCGCGGCTAGCGATACCTACGAGCAGTACTTC. This translates into CASSAASDTYEQYF.

This clonotype has at least ten counts. This chain joins TRBV15 and TRBJ2-4, with D tentatively TRBD1 (6 bases). The V end lost 2 bases, the J end lost 7 bases, and 6 bases lay between the germline ends. This CDR3 is built from 12 residues. Germline assignment: CDR1 LNHNV and CDR2 YYDKDF (reference sequence). The CDR3: CATSRQGNIQYF. The CDR3 DNA is TGTGCCACCAGCAGACAGGGGAACATTCAGTACTTC.

In this sample, this clonotype turned up a few times. The rearrangement uses TRBV4-1 and TRBJ1-1; no firm D call. The CDR3 length is 17 residues. Between the trimmed V and J ends, which lost 1 base and 1 base, there was a span of 16 bases. Germline CDR1 is MGHRA and CDR2 is YSYEKL. The CDR3 spells CASSQVYRRNQNTEAFF. The CDR3 DNA follows: TGCGCCAGCAGCCAAGTGTATAGGCGAAACCAGAACACTGAAGCTTTCTTT.

The chain couples TRBV20-1 to TRBJ1-5, with unresolved D. V was pared by 2 bases and J by 7 bases, with 15 bases between. The germline V gene encodes CDR1 DFQATT and CDR2 SNEGSKA (reference sequence). The CDR3 is 14 residues long. The CDR3 is CSARPAPRLQPQHF. Here the CDR3 DNA reads TGCAGTGCTAGACCGGCCCCGAGGCTCCAGCCCCAGCATTTT.

The chain carries TRBV29-1 and TRBJ2-1, with 7 positions matching TRBD2. This CDR3 is 13 amino acids long. Germline loops: CDR1 SQVTM, CDR2 ANQGSEA. J lost 6 bases, V lost 4 bases, and 6 bases had no gene match. DNA of the CDR3: TGCAGCGTTGTACGGGGGGTTACCAATGAGCAGTTCTTC. Encoded protein: CSVVRGVTNEQFF.

This clonotype was detected ten times or more. CDR3 bases: TGTGCCAGCAGTTTCCGTTTAGCGCCCGTGTTTATGTTCGACACCGGGGAGCTGTTTTTT. Its protein is CASSFRLAPVFMFDTGELFF. The chain employs TRBV27 and TRBJ2-2, with a possible D match to TRBD2 (5 bases). CDR1 and CDR2 from the germline V gene are MNHEY and SMNVEV (reference sequence). The CDR3 is made up of 20 amino acids. V lost 3 bases, J lost 3 bases, and 26 bases lay in between.

Many counts were recorded for this clonotype. The J gene is TRBJ2-3, the V gene TRBV20-1; tentative D call: TRBD2 (6 bases). V lost 6 bases to trimming and J lost 0 bases, with 13 bases between them. The CDR3 loop spans 14 amino acids. Germline CDR1 is DFQATT and CDR2 is SNEGSKA (reference sequence). CDR3 nucleotide sequence: TGCAGTGCCCTAGGAGGGACTAGCACAGATACGCAGTATTTT. It yields the protein CSALGGTSTDTQYF.

This rearrangement joins TRBV11-2 to TRBJ2-7, with D tentatively TRBD1 (6 bases). CDR3 size: 14 residues. Looked up from germline, CDR1 is SGHAT and CDR2 is FQNNGV. V was clipped by 2 bases and J by 5 bases, with 13 bases between them. The CDR3 sequence is CASSLPYRVHEQYF. In DNA, the CDR3 is TGTGCCAGCAGCTTACCGTACAGGGTGCACGAGCAGTACTTC.

This clonotype came up a few times. The rearrangement uses TRBV6-2 or TRBV6-3 and TRBJ2-5; no clear D gene. Germline V gene lookup returns CDR1 MNHEY and CDR2 SVGEGT. CDR3 length: 11 amino acids. The V gene lost 8 bases and the J gene lost 4 bases, with 8 bases spanning the gap. This CDR3 is CASGRIETQYF. The CDR3 DNA is TGTGCCAGCGGAAGAATAGAGACCCAGTACTTC.

This clonotype occurred a few times. The J gene is TRBJ2-5, the V gene TRBV7-6; tentatively, D is TRBD1 or TRBD2 (6 bases each). The germline V and J ends were trimmed by 3 bases and 4 bases, with 15 bases remaining between them. The germline V gene encodes CDR1 SGHVS and CDR2 FNYEAQ. This CDR3 contains 15 residues. As DNA, the CDR3 is TGTGCCAGCAGCTTTCGGCCGGGGGCGTTAGAGACCCAGTACTTC. The encoded protein is CASSFRPGALETQYF.

This clonotype has more than one count but fewer than ten. J is TRBJ2-3 and V is TRBV18, with D possibly being TRBD2 (5 bases). Between the trimmed V and J ends, which lost 0 bases and 1 base, there was a span of 14 bases. CDR3 length: 17 residues. Per germline, CDR1 KGHSH and CDR2 LQKENI. The CDR3: CASSPPKSGGGTDTQYF. CDR3 nucleotide sequence: TGTGCCAGCTCACCACCGAAGTCCGGAGGAGGCACAGATACGCAGTATTTT.